This T cell receptor beta chain emerged from a study of memory CD4+ T cells and cytomegalovirus serostatus. The CDR3 is made up of 14 amino acids. V was pared by 0 bases and J by 1 base, with 5 bases between. Germline CDR1 is SGDLS and CDR2 is YYNGEE. Measured with immunoSEQ multiplex PCR; TCRdb has only the in-frame clones, and not every one. The sample records about 67,000 clones, 76% being singletons. In its sample, this clone was seen a few times. The sort gate was single viable CD3+CD4+CD8-CD45RO+ cells for memory CD4+ T cells. Source material: memory CD4+ T cells from blood. V and J are TRBV9 and TRBJ1-3; D gene ambiguous. This clonotype was obtained from an adult in good health and CMV-seropositive. This chain's CDR3 is CASSVGMSGNTIYF. The CDR3 nucleotides read TGTGCCAGCAGCGTAGGAATGTCTGGAAACACCATATATTTT. The entire variable domain, with the rest obtained from reference TRBV9 and TRBJ1-3, is as follows: DSGVTQTPKHLITATGQRVTLRCSPRSGDLSVYWYQQSLDQGLQFLIQYYNGEERAKGNILERFSAQQFPDLHSELNLSSLELGDSALYFCASSVGMSGNTIYFGEGSWLTVV.